Shown below are 22 T cell receptor beta chains from a single sample sequenced in a study of long-term antiretroviral therapy in people with HIV. Running of the v3.0 immunoSEQ assay took place at survey level. Clones were sequenced by immunoSEQ multiplex PCR, and TCRdb holds only the in-frame ones, with some missing. The sample carries about 30,000 clones, 88% recorded once. The sample in question was unsorted PBMCs, obtained 0.5 years after starting antiretroviral therapy. The source of these receptors is a woman in her late teens or twenties with HIV.

V is TRBV12-2 and J is TRBJ1-5; the listed D gene, TRBD1, was not tested against the DNA. TRBV12-2 represents a pseudogene. There are 16 residues in the CDR3. The DNA for the CDR3 is TGTGCAAGTCGCTTAAGACAGGGGACCCCGTATCAGCCCCAGCATTTT. It yields the protein CASRLRQGTPYQPQHF.

The chain employs TRBV5-1 and TRBJ2-5; 13 bases map to TRBD2. Germline V CDR1 and CDR2: SGHRS, YFSETQ. The CDR3 is made up of 17 amino acids. After removal of 1 base from V and 5 bases from J, the junction contained 8 bases not matched to a gene. In DNA, the CDR3 is TGCGCCAGCAGCTTGATTACTAGCGGGAGGGCCTGGGAGACCCAGTACTTC. It specifies CASSLITSGRAWETQYF. The full variable domain, its missing parts supplied by reference TRBV5-1 and TRBJ2-5, is KAGVTQTPRYLIKTRGQQVTLSCSPISGHRSVSWYQQTPGQGLQFLFEYFSETQRNKGNFPGRFSGRQFSNSRSEMNVSTLELGDSALYLCASSLITSGRAWETQYFGPGTRLLVL.

As concerns this clone: This specimen includes other DNA sequences encoding the same CDR3. The rearrangement joins TRBV28 to TRBJ2-7; D not resolved. Germline V gene lookup returns CDR1 MDHEN and CDR2 SYDVKM. The CDR3 totals 11 residues. V was shortened by 2 bases and J by 4 bases, with 3 bases between the two germline ends. CDR3 protein: CASSLGYEQYF. CDR3 bases: TGTGCCAGCAGTTTAGGATACGAGCAGTACTTC.

V gene TRBV2 combines with J gene TRBJ2-3; 11 bases map to TRBD2. With 3 bases clipped from V and 0 bases from J, the junction kept 5 bases outside the gene matches. Germline V CDR1 and CDR2: SNHLY, FYNNEI. CDR3 length: 17 amino acids. CDR3 DNA: TGTGCCAGCAGTGAGGCTAGCGGGAGGATTAGCACAGATACGCAGTATTTT. It specifies CASSEASGRISTDTQYF.

Details on this clone: The sample holds other DNA sequences that translate to the same CDR3. V is TRBV27 and J is TRBJ1-2; D is undetermined. V lost 0 bases and J lost 0, with 5 bases in between. The V gene's germline CDR1 is MNHEY and CDR2 SMNVEV (reference sequence). The CDR3 spans 14 residues. The CDR3 DNA follows: TGTGCCAGCAGTTTATCAGGGTCTAACTATGGCTACACCTTC. Translating gives CASSLSGSNYGYTF.

The chain combines TRBV28 with TRBJ1-1, with a possible D match to TRBD1 (6 bases). Germline CDR1 MDHEN, CDR2 SYDVKM. The CDR3 sequence is 14 residues long. Deletions cut 8 bases from V and 2 bases from J, with 15 bases between. CDR3 sequence: CASRLQGGNTEAFF. CDR3 sequence (DNA): TGTGCCAGCCGGTTACAGGGTGGCAACACTGAAGCTTTCTTT. Variable domain in full (rest from reference TRBV28 and TRBJ1-1): DVKVTQSSRYLVKRTGEKVFLECVQDMDHENMFWYRQDPGLGLRLIYFSYDVKMKEKGDIPEGYSVSREKKERFSLILESASTNQTSMYLCASRLQGGNTEAFFGQGTRLTVV.

This sequence joins TRBV28 and TRBJ2-2; 7 bases align to TRBD2. CDR1 and CDR2 from the germline V gene are MDHEN and SYDVKM. The junction had 13 bases not matched to a gene; V was cut back by 5 bases and J by 7 bases. This CDR3 has 16 amino acids. The CDR3 reads CASSPTGEGQIGELFF. As DNA, the CDR3 is TGTGCCAGCAGTCCAACGGGGGAGGGCCAGATCGGGGAGCTGTTTTTT.

This chain links TRBV4-1 with TRBJ1-1, with TRBD1 matching over 7 bases. Germline CDR1 reads MGHRA; CDR2 reads YSYEKL. This CDR3 spans 15 amino acids. The ends lost 5 bases at V and 5 bases at J; junction bases unmatched: 11. Here the CDR3 DNA reads TGCGCCAGCAGCTTACTCAACAGGGGCACGACTGAAGCTTTCTTT. This codes for CASSLLNRGTTEAFF.

The chain recombines TRBV6-6 with TRBJ2-3, with TRBD1 matching 7 bases. V shed 5 bases, J shed 0 bases, and the junction held 5 bases outside the gene matches. The CDR3 has 15 amino acids. Germline V CDR1 and CDR2: MNHNY, SVGAGI (reference sequence). The DNA of the CDR3 is TGTGCCAGCAGTCCAAGACAGGGAAGCACAGATACGCAGTATTTT. It specifies CASSPRQGSTDTQYF.

The CDR3 protein is CASSQGRRATGNTIYF. The CDR3 DNA follows: TGCGCCAGCAGCCAAGGCCGAAGAGCCACTGGAAACACCATATATTTT. This sequence joins TRBV4-1 and TRBJ1-3; D not certain. The CDR3 runs to 16 residues. Trimming stripped 1 base from V and 2 bases from J, with 12 bases between. CDR1 is MGHRA, CDR2 YSYEKL, per germline.

This clone was detected a few times. The V and J genes are TRBV5-4 and TRBJ1-2, with TRBD1 as a possible D gene (5 bases). The germline V and J ends were trimmed by 4 bases and 3 bases, with 7 bases remaining between them. CDR1 SGHNT and CDR2 YYREEE come from the germline V gene (reference sequence). This CDR3 has 12 residues. CDR3 sequence reads: CASSLRDYGYTF. The CDR3 coding sequence is TGTGCCAGCAGCCTCAGGGACTATGGCTACACCTTC.

The genes are TRBV5-4 and TRBJ2-2, with D possibly being TRBD1 (5 bases). The CDR3 spans 15 residues. Deletions cut 0 bases from V and 3 bases from J, with 9 bases between. CDR1 is SGHNT, CDR2 YYREEE, per germline (reference sequence). The CDR3 DNA reads TGTGCCAGCAGCTTGGCGTCAGGGTACACCGGGGAGCTGTTTTTT. Translating gives CASSLASGYTGELFF.

J is TRBJ1-1 and V is TRBV19, with D uncertain. V lost 1 base and J 6 bases, leaving 6 bases between the germline ends. The CDR3 has 12 residues. CDR1 and CDR2 from the germline V gene are LNHDA and SQIVND (reference sequence). The CDR3 is CASSIGSAEAFF. CDR3 bases: TGTGCCAGTAGTATAGGGAGCGCTGAAGCTTTCTTT.

The chain couples TRBV13 to TRBJ2-7; D tentatively reads TRBD1 or TRBD2 (5 bases each). Germline V CDR1 and CDR2: PRHDT, FYEKMQ (reference sequence). CDR3 length: 14 residues. V was pared by 5 bases and J by 5 bases, with 16 bases between. The CDR3 spells CASSDGTGLDEQYF. CDR3 bases: TGTGCCAGCAGCGACGGGACGGGGCTGGACGAGCAGTACTTC.

The chain joins TRBV10-2 to TRBJ2-4; D unclear. CDR1 is WSHSY and CDR2 is SAAADI in the germline V gene. The V gene lost 4 bases and the J gene lost 2 bases, with 12 bases spanning the gap. CDR3 size: 15 residues. The chain's CDR3 is CASSARELSKNIQYF. CDR3 nucleotides: TGCGCCAGCAGTGCAAGGGAATTATCCAAAAACATTCAGTACTTC.

CDR3 sequence: CASSVGPDSYTEAFF. For the CDR3, the DNA is TGTGCCAGCAGCGTAGGGCCCGACAGCTACACTGAAGCTTTCTTT. The chain joins TRBV9 to TRBJ1-1, with D maybe TRBD1 (5 bases). CDR3 length equals 15 residues. The germline V and J ends were trimmed by 0 bases and 3 bases, with 12 bases remaining between them. CDR1 and CDR2 (germline): SGDLS, YYNGEE.

Here the CDR3 DNA reads TGTGCCAGTAGTACAGGGACGGGAAACTACAATGAGCAGTTCTTC. Amino acids: CASSTGTGNYNEQFF. V usage is TRBV19 and J usage is TRBJ2-1; D tentatively fits TRBD1 or TRBD2 (5 bases each). Germline values: CDR1 LNHDA, CDR2 SQIVND (reference sequence). CDR3 length: 15 amino acids. Between the trimmed V and J ends, which lost 4 bases and 3 bases, there was a span of 13 bases.

The genes are TRBV5-1 and TRBJ1-2; 8 positions agree with TRBD1. The J segment lost 2 bases and the V segment lost 2 bases, leaving 2 bases of the junction unmatched. CDR3 length equals 14 residues. Germline loops: CDR1 SGHRS, CDR2 YFSETQ. CDR3 protein: CASSFGQGNYGYTF. The CDR3 coding sequence is TGCGCCAGCAGCTTCGGACAGGGCAACTATGGCTACACCTTC.

The V call is TRBV7-9, the J call TRBJ2-7, with D tentatively TRBD1 or TRBD2 (5 bases each). Trimming pared 10 bases from V and 3 bases from J, leaving 13 bases between. Germline V gene data show CDR1 as SEHNR and CDR2 as FQNEAQ (reference sequence). This CDR3 is built from 12 residues. Written as DNA, the CDR3 is TGTGCCATCGGGGCCCCCGGCTACGAGCAGTACTTC. Protein sequence: CAIGAPGYEQYF.

The chain joins TRBV11-2 to TRBJ2-1; the D is unclear. CDR1 and CDR2 from the germline V gene are SGHAT and FQNNGV. The CDR3 has 16 residues. Trimming pared 3 bases from V and 2 bases from J, leaving 14 bases between. The CDR3 loop reads CASSFTVSETYNEQFF. In DNA, the CDR3 is TGTGCCAGCAGCTTTACTGTCAGCGAGACCTACAATGAGCAGTTCTTC.

The rearrangement links TRBV18 to TRBJ1-2, with 7 bases lining up with TRBD1. The length of the CDR3 is 15 residues. Germline V CDR1 and CDR2: KGHSH, LQKENI. Trimming at V came to 3 bases and at J to 6 bases, leaving 10 bases not matched to a gene. This chain's CDR3 is CASSPSTGRSHGYTF. The CDR3 coding sequence is TGTGCCAGCTCACCTTCGACAGGGAGGTCTCATGGCTACACCTTC.

J is TRBJ2-1 and V is TRBV11-3, with TRBD2 matching 10 bases. Germline loops: CDR1 SGHNT, CDR2 YENEEA. This CDR3 contains 13 residues. V was clipped by 3 bases and J by 7 bases; unmatched bases: 0. CDR3: CASSLTSGNEQFF. CDR3 nucleotides: TGTGCCAGCAGCTTGACTAGCGGGAATGAGCAGTTCTTC.